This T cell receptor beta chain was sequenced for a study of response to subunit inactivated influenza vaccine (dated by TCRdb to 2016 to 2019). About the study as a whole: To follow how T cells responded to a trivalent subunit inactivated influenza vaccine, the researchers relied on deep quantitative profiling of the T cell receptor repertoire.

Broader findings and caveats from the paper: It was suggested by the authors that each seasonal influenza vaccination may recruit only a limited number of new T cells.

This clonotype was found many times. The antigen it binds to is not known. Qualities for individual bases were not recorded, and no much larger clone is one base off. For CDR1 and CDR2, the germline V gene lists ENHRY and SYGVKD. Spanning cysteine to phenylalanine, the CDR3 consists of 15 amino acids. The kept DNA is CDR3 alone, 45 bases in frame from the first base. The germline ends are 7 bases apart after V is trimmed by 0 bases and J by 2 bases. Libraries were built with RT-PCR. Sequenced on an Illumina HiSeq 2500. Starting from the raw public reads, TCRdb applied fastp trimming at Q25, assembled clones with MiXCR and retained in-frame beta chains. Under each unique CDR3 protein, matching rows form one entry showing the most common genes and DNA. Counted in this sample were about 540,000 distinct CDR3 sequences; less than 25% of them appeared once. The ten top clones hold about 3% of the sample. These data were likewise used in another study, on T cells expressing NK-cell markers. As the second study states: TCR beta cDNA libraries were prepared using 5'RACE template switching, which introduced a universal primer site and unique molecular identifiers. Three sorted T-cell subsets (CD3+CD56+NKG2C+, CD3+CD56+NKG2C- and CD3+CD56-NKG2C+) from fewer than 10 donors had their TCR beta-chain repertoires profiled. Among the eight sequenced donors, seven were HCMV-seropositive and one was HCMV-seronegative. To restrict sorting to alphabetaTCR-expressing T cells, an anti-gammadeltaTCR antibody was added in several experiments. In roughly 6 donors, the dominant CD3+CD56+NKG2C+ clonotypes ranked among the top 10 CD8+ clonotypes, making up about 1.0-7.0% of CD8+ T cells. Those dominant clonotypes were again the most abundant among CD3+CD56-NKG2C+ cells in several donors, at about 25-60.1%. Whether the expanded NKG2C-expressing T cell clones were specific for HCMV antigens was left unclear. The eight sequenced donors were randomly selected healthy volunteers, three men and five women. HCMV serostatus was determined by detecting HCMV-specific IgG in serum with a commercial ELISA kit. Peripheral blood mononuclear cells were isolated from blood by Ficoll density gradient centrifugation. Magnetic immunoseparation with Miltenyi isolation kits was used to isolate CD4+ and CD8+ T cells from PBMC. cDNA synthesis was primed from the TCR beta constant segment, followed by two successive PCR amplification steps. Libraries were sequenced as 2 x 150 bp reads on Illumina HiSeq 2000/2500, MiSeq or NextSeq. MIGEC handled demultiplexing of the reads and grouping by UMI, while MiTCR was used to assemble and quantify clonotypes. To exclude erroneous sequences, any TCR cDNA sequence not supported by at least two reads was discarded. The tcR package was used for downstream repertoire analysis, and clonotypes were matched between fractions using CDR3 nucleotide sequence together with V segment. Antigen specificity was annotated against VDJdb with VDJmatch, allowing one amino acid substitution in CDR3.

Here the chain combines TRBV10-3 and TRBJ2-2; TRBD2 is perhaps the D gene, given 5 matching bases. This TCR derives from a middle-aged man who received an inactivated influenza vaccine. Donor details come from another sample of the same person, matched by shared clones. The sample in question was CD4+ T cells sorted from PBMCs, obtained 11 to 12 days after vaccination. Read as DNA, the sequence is TGTGCCATCAGTGAGTCGCTAGCCAACACCGGGGAGCTGTTTTTT. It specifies CAISESLANTGELFF.